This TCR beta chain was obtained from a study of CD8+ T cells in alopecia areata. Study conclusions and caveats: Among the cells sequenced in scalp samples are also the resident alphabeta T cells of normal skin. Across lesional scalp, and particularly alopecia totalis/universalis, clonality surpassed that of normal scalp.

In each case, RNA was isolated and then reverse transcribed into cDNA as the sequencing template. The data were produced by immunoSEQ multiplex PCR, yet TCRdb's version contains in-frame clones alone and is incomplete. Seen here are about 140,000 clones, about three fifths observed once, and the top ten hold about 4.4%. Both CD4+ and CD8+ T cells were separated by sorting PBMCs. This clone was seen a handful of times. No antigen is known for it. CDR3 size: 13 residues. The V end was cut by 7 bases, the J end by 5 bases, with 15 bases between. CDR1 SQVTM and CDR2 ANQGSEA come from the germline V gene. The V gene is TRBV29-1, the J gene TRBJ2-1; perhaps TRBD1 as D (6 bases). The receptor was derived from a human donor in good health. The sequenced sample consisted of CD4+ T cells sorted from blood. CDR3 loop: CSASVRQDNEQFF. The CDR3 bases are TGCAGCGCCTCCGTGCGACAGGACAATGAGCAGTTCTTC.